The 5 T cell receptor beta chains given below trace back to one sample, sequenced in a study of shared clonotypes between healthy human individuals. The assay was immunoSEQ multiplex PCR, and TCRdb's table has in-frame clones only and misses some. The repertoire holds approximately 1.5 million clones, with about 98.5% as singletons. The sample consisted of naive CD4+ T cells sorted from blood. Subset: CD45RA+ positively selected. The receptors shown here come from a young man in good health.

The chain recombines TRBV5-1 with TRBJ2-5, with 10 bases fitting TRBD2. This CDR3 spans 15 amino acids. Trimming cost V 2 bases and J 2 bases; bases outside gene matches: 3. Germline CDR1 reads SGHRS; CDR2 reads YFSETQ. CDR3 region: CASSFMTSGQETQYF. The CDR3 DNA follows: TGCGCCAGCAGCTTCATGACTAGCGGGCAAGAGACCCAGTACTTC.

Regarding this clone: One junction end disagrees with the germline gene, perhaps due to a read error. In nucleotides, the CDR3 is TGTGCCAGCAGCTTAACTGGTGGGAGGGCCCTCGGCTCCAACGAGCAGTACTTC. Translation: CASSLTGGRALGSNEQYF. The gene calls are TRBV7-3 and TRBJ2-7; TRBD2 matches at 7 bases. This CDR3 is 18 amino acids long. Germline V gene data show CDR1 as SGHTA and CDR2 as FQGTGA. The full variable domain, with the rest looked up from reference TRBV7-3 and TRBJ2-7, is GAGVSQTPSNKVTEKGKYVELRCDPISGHTALYWYRQSLGQGPEFLIYFQGTGAADDSGLPNDRFFAVRPEGSVSTLKIQRTERGDSAVYLCASSLTGGRALGSNEQYFGPGTRLTVT.

CDR3 coding DNA: TGTGCCAGCAGTTTATTTCTAGCGGGAGAAGAGACCCAGTACTTC. This codes for CASSLFLAGEETQYF. The rearrangement joins TRBV28 to TRBJ2-5; 10 bases fit TRBD2. The CDR3 extends over 15 amino acids. V gave up 1 base and J gave up 3 bases; unmatched junction bases: 2. Germline V gives CDR1 MDHEN, CDR2 SYDVKM.

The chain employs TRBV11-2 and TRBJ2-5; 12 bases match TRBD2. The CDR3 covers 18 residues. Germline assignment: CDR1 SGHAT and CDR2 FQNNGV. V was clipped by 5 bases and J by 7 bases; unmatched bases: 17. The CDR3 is CASSRGTSGWAVRGTQYF. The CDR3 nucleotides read TGTGCCAGCAGCCGCGGGACTAGCGGGTGGGCTGTTAGGGGGACCCAGTACTTC.

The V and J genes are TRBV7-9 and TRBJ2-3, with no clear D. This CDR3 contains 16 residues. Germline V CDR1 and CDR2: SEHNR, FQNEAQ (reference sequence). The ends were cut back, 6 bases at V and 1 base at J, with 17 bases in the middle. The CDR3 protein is CASSLGRVTGTDTQYF. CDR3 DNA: TGTGCCAGCAGTCTTGGCCGGGTTACTGGCACAGATACGCAGTATTTT.